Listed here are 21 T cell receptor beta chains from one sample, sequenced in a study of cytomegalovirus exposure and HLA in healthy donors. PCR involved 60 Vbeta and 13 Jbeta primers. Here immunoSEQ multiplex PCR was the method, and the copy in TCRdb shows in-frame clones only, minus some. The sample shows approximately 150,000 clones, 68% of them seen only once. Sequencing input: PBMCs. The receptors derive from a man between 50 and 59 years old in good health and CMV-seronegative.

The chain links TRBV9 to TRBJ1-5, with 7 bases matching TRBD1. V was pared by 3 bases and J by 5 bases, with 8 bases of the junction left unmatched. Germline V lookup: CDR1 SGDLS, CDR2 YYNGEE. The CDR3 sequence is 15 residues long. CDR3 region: CASSAGTESYQPQHF. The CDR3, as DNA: TGTGCCAGCAGCGCGGGGACAGAATCATATCAGCCCCAGCATTTT. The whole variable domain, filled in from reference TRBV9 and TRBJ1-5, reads DSGVTQTPKHLITATGQRVTLRCSPRSGDLSVYWYQQSLDQGLQFLIQYYNGEERAKGNILERFSAQQFPDLHSELNLSSLELGDSALYFCASSAGTESYQPQHFGDGTRLSIL.

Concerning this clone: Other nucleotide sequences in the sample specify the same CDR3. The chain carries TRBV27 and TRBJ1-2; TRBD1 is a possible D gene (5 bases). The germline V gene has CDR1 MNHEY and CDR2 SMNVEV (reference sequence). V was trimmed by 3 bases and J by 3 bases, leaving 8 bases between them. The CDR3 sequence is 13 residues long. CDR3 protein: CASSFRGYYGYTF. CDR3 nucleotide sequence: TGTGCCAGCAGTTTTCGGGGGTACTATGGCTACACCTTC.

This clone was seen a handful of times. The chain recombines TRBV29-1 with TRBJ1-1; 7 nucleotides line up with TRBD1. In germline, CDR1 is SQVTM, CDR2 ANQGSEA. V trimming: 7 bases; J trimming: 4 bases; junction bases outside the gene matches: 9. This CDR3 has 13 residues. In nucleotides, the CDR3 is TGCAGCGGCTACAGGGGTCCTGGCACTGAAGCTTTCTTT. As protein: CSGYRGPGTEAFF.

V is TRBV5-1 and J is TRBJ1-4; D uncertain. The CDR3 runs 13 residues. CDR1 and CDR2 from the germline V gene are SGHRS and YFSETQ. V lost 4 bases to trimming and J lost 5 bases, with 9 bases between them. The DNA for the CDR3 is TGCGCCAGCAGCGCTGGCCCGAATGAAAAACTGTTTTTT. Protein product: CASSAGPNEKLFF.

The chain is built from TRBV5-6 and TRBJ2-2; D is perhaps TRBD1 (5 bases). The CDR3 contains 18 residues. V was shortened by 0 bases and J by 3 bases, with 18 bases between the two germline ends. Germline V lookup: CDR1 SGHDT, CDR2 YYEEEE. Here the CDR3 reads CASSLVSSDTPDTGELFF. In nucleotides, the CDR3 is TGTGCCAGCAGCTTGGTATCTTCGGACACACCAGACACCGGGGAGCTGTTTTTT. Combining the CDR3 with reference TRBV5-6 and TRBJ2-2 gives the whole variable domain DAGVTQSPTHLIKTRGQQVTLRCSPKSGHDTVSWYQQALGQGPQFIFQYYEEEERQRGNFPDRFSGHQFPNYSSELNVNALLLGDSALYLCASSLVSSDTPDTGELFFGEGSRLTVL.

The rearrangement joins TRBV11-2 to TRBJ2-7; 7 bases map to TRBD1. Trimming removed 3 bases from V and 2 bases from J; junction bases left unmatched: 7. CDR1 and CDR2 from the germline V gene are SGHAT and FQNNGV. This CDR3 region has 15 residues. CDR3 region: CASSLTGTDTYEQYF. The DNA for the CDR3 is TGTGCCAGCAGCTTGACCGGGACAGACACCTACGAGCAGTACTTC.

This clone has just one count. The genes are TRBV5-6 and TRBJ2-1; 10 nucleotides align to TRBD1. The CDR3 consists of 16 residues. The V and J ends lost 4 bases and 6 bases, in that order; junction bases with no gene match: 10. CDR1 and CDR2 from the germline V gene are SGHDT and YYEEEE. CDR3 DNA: TGTGCCAGCAGCCCGAAGGCGGGACAGGGGCTCAATGAGCAGTTCTTC. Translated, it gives CASSPKAGQGLNEQFF.

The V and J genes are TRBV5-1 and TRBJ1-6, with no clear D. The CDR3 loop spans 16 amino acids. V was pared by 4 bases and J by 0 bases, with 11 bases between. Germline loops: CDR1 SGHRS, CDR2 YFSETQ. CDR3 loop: CASSERGGSYNSPLHF. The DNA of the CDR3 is TGCGCCAGCAGCGAACGGGGTGGCTCCTATAATTCACCCCTCCACTTT.

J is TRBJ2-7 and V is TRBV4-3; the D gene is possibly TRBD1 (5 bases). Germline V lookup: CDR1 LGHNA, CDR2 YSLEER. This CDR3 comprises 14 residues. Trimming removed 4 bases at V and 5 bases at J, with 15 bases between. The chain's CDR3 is CASSLQVAGDEQYF. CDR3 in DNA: TGCGCCAGCAGCCTACAGGTCGCAGGAGACGAGCAGTACTTC.

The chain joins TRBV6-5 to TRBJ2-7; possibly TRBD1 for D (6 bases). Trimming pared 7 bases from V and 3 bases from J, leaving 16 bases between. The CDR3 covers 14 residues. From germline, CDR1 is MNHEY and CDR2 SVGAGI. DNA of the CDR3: TGTGCCAGCATGAGAGGAAAGGGGGTCTACGAGCAGTACTTC. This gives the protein CASMRGKGVYEQYF.

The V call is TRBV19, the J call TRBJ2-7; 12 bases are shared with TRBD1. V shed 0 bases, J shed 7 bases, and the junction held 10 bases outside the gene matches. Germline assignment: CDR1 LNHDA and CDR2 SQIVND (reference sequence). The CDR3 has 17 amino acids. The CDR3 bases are TGTGCCAGTAGTATAGATGCCGCGGGACAGGGGGCGCGAGAGCAGTACTTC. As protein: CASSIDAAGQGAREQYF.

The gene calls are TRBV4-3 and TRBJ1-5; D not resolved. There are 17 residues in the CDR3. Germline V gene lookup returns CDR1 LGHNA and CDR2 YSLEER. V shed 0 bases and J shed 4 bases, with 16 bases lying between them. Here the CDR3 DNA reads TGCGCCAGCAGCCAAGATCGTGCACCAACGGGTAATCAGCCCCAGCATTTT. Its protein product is CASSQDRAPTGNQPQHF.

CDR3 amino acids: CASSSPGGHGYGYTF. The CDR3 region has the DNA TGTGCCAGCAGCTCCCCCGGGGGGCACGGCTATGGCTACACCTTC. The chain combines TRBV7-8 with TRBJ1-2, with a weak D call TRBD1 (6 bases). Germline V CDR1 and CDR2: SGHVS, FQNEAQ. Trimming took off 4 bases at V and 4 bases at J, with 16 bases between the two ends. CDR3 length: 15 amino acids.

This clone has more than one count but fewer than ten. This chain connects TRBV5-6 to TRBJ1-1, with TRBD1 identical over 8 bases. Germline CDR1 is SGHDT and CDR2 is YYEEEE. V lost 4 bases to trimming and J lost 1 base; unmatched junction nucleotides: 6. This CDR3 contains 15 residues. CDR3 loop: CASSASGTGNTEAFF. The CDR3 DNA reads TGTGCCAGCAGCGCCTCCGGGACAGGGAACACTGAAGCTTTCTTT.

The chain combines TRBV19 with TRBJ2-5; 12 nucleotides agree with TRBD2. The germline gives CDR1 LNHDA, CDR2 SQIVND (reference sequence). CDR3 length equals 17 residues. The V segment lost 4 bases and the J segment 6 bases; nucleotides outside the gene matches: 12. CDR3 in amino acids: CASSRGTSGFFGQTQYF. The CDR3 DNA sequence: TGTGCCAGTAGTAGGGGGACTAGCGGGTTCTTTGGGCAGACCCAGTACTTC. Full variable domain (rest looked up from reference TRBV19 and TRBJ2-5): DGGITQSPKYLFRKEGQNVTLSCEQNLNHDAMYWYRQDPGQGLRLIYYSQIVNDFQKGDIAEGYSVSREKKESFPLTVTSAQKNPTAFYLCASSRGTSGFFGQTQYFGPGTRLLVL.

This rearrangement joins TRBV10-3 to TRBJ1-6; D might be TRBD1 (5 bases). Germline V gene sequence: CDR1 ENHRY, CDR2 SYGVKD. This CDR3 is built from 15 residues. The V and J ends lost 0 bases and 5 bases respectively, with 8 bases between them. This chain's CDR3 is CAISESGDHNSPLHF. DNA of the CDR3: TGTGCCATCAGTGAGTCAGGGGATCATAATTCACCCCTCCACTTT.

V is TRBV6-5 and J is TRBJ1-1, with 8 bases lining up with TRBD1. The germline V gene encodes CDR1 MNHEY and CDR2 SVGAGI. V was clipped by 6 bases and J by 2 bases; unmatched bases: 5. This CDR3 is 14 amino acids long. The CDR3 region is CASRDDRGNTEAFF. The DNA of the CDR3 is TGTGCCAGCAGGGATGACAGGGGAAACACTGAAGCTTTCTTT.

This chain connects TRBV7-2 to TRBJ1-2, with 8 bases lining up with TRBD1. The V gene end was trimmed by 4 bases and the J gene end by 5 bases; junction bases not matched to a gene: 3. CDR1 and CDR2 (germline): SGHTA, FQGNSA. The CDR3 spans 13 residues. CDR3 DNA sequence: TGTGCCAGCAGCTGGGACAGGAGATATGGCTACACCTTC. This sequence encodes CASSWDRRYGYTF.

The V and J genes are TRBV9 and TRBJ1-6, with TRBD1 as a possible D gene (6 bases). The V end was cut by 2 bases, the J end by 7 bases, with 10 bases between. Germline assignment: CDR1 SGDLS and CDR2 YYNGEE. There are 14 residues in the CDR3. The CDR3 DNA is TGTGCCAGCAGCGTTCAGGGGTCGAATTCACCCCTCCACTTT. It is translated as CASSVQGSNSPLHF. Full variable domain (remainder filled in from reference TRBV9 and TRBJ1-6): DSGVTQTPKHLITATGQRVTLRCSPRSGDLSVYWYQQSLDQGLQFLIQYYNGEERAKGNILERFSAQQFPDLHSELNLSSLELGDSALYFCASSVQGSNSPLHFGNGTRLTVT.

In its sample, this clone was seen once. The CDR3 spells CASSAPNTGGDVRYTF. DNA for the CDR3: TGTGCCAGCAGCGCACCTAATACAGGGGGTGACGTGCGTTACACCTTC. V usage is TRBV9 and J usage is TRBJ1-2; 8 nucleotides align to TRBD1. Trimming cost V 3 bases and J 11 bases; bases outside gene matches: 18. The CDR3 runs to 16 residues. From germline, CDR1 is SGDLS and CDR2 YYNGEE.

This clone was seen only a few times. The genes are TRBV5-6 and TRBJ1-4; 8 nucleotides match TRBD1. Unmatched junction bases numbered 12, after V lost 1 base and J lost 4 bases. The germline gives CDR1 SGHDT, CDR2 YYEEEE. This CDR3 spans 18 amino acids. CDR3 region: CASSLLTDWTGNNEKLFF. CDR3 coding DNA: TGTGCCAGCAGCTTGTTAACAGATTGGACAGGGAATAATGAAAAACTGTTTTTT.